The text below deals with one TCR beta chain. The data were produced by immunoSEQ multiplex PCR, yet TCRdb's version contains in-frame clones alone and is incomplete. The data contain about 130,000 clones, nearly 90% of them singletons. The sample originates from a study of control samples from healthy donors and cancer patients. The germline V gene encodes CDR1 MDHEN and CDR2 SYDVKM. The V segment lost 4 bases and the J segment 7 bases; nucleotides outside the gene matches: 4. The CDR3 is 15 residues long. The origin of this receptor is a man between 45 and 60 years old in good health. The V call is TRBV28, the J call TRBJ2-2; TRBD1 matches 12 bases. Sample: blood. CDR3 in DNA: TGTGCCAGCAGTTCGGGACAGGGGGCTGGCGGGGAGCTGTTTTTT. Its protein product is CASSSGQGAGGELFF.